The rows below give T cell receptor beta chains drawn from one sample of a study of blood T cell repertoires in COVID-19. Measured with immunoSEQ multiplex PCR; TCRdb has only the in-frame clones, and not every one. The table lists roughly 100,000 clones, more than 75% of them singletons. The specimen sequenced was peripheral blood. These receptors all stem from a human donor in a cohort sampled during active COVID-19. CDR3s include the opening cysteine and the closing phenylalanine or tryptophan. Fields, in order: J gene, clone size, D gene, V gene, CDR3 DNA, CDR3 protein. D genes are given only for firm matches. A row's size may be missing; if present it is once, few, many or a size class.

TRBJ1-5 | NA | NA | TRBV25-1 | TGTGCCAGCAGTGCCAACATAAATCAGCCCCAGCATTTT | CASSANINQPQHF
TRBJ2-3 | NA | TRBD1 | TRBV19 | TGTGCCAGTAGTCCACCTTCGGACAGGGGGGAGGATACGCAGTATTTT | CASSPPSDRGEDTQYF
TRBJ2-1 | NA | TRBD2 | TRBV6-6 | TGTGCCAGCGGGACTAGCGGGGCCCGGGGGAATGAGCAGTTCTTC | CASGTSGARGNEQFF
TRBJ2-1 | once | NA | TRBV27 | TGTGCCAGCAGTTTAAGTGGGGCTGGGGGGAATGAGCAGTTCTTC | CASSLSGAGGNEQFF
TRBJ2-7 | NA | NA | TRBV21-1 | TGTGCCAGCACCTGGTGGCAGACCTACGAGCAGTACTTC | CASTWWQTYEQYF
TRBJ1-1 | NA | NA | TRBV12-3/TRBV12-4 | TGTGCCAGCAGTTTAGGGGGCAAAGCTTTCTTT | CASSLGGKAFF
TRBJ1-1 | NA | NA | TRBV7-9 | TGTGCCAGCAGCTTGTCACAGAGTAACACTGAAGCTTTCTTT | CASSLSQSNTEAFF
TRBJ2-3 | NA | TRBD2 | TRBV5-1 | TGCGCCAGCAGCTTGGCCCCACTAGCGGGGGGAACAGATACGCAGTATTTT | CASSLAPLAGGTDTQYF
TRBJ2-7 | NA | TRBD2 | TRBV3-1/TRBV3-2 | TGTGCCAGCAGCCCTCCTCTGCCGGGAGGTAACGAGCAGTACTTC | CASSPPLPGGNEQYF
TRBJ1-3 | NA | TRBD1 | TRBV3-1/TRBV3-2 | TGTGCCAGCAGTCCCGACAGGGCGTTAAACACCATATATTTT | CASSPDRALNTIYF
TRBJ2-7 | NA | TRBD1 | TRBV30 | TGTGCCTGGAGTCGACAGGGGCACTCCTACGAGCAGTACTTC | CAWSRQGHSYEQYF
TRBJ2-5 | NA | NA | TRBV14 | TGTGCCAGCAGCCAAGTCTCAGAGACCCAGTACTTC | CASSQVSETQYF
TRBJ2-3 | NA | TRBD2 | TRBV19 | TGTGCCAGTAGTATTAGCGGGGGCACGGGGGCAGATACGCAGTATTTT | CASSISGGTGADTQYF
TRBJ2-3 | NA | TRBD2 | TRBV4-2 | TGTGCCAGCAGCCAACGGGGGGGCGACACAGATACGCAGTATTTT | CASSQRGGDTDTQYF
TRBJ1-2 | NA | TRBD1 | TRBV5-4 | TGTGCCAGCAGACGGGGACAGGGAGGGAACTATGGCTACACCTTC | CASRRGQGGNYGYTF
TRBJ1-1 | NA | TRBD1 | TRBV15 | TGTGCCACCAGCAGGGACAGGGGGTTGAACACTGAAGCTTTCTTT | CATSRDRGLNTEAFF
TRBJ2-4 | NA | NA | TRBV2 | TGTGCCAGCAGTGAAGCGAGGGTCCAAAACATTCAGTACTTC | CASSEARVQNIQYF
TRBJ1-2 | NA | NA | TRBV5-6 | TGTGCCAGCAGCTTGGCCCACCAGTACTATGGCTACACCTTC | CASSLAHQYYGYTF
TRBJ2-5 | NA | TRBD2 | TRBV9 | TGTGCCAGCAGCGTAGAGGAGCGGGAGAGGGAGACCCAGTACTTC | CASSVEERERETQYF
TRBJ2-2 | NA | TRBD2 | TRBV9 | TGTGCCAGCAGCGTAGGACTAGCGGGAGGTACCGGGGAGCTGTTTTTT | CASSVGLAGGTGELFF
TRBJ2-5 | NA | NA | TRBV28 | TGTGCCAGCGTTGGGGGGGGGCAGGAGACCCAGTACTTC | CASVGGGQETQYF
TRBJ1-1 | once | TRBD1 | TRBV7-6 | TGTGCCAGCAGCTCGGGACAGGGGGAGGCTGAAGCTTTCTTT | CASSSGQGEAEAFF
TRBJ2-2 | NA | TRBD2 | TRBV6-4 | TGTGCCAGCAGTGCCATGGCGGGAGGGCCGGGCACCGGGGAGCTGTTTTTT | CASSAMAGGPGTGELFF
TRBJ1-2 | NA | NA | TRBV5-6 | TGTGCCAGCAGCTTGTCGGAAAGGGGCCACTATGGCTACACCTTC | CASSLSERGHYGYTF
TRBJ2-7 | once | TRBD1 | TRBV7-2 | TGTGCCAGCAGGACGGGACAGCCGACCTACGAGCAGTACTTC | CASRTGQPTYEQYF
TRBJ1-2 | NA | NA | TRBV4-2 | TGTGCCAGCAGCCAAGACAGGCAGGGAAGACATAAGAACTATGGCTACACCTTC | CASSQDRQGRHKNYGYTF
TRBJ1-5 | NA | TRBD1 | TRBV20-1 | TGCAGTGCTAGTGGTCCGGGACAGGGGAAACAGCCCCAGCATTTT | CSASGPGQGKQPQHF
TRBJ2-1 | NA | NA | TRBV12-3/TRBV12-4 | TGTGCCAGCAGTTTGCAGGCGCATGAGCAGTTCTTC | CASSLQAHEQFF
TRBJ1-5 | NA | NA | TRBV28 | TGTGCCAGCAGTCCCCCCGGTTATGGGCTCGCTTCGCCCCAGCATTTT | CASSPPGYGLASPQHF
TRBJ2-7 | NA | TRBD2 | TRBV11-2 | TGTGCCAGCAGCTTAGACGACTTTGAGTTGCCTAGCGGGGGCTACGAGCAGTACTTC | CASSLDDFELPSGGYEQYF
TRBJ2-1 | NA | TRBD2 | TRBV29-1 | TGCAGCGTTGATTTTTCGAGGGAGGGGACTAGCGAGCAGTTCTTC | CSVDFSREGTSEQFF
TRBJ1-6 | few | TRBD1 | TRBV7-3 | TGTGCCAGCAGCTTAAATTGGGGAGAGACAGGGTTGGGGAACCCGTATTCACCCCTCCACTTT | CASSLNWGETGLGNPYSPLHF
TRBJ1-1 | many | NA | TRBV6-6 | TGTGCCAGCAGCCCCGGGGGGGTTACTGAAGCTTTCTTT | CASSPGGVTEAFF
TRBJ1-1 | NA | NA | TRBV4-1 | TGCGCCAGCAGCCAGGGCCAGGGGACTGAAGCTTTCTTT | CASSQGQGTEAFF
TRBJ1-5 | NA | NA | TRBV29-1 | TGCAGCGTGACAGGTGGCGGCAATCAGCCCCAGCATTTT | CSVTGGGNQPQHF
TRBJ2-7 | few | NA | TRBV21-1 | TGTGCCAGCAGCAAAACAGACAGGTACAACGAGCAGTACTTC | CASSKTDRYNEQYF
TRBJ2-1 | NA | TRBD1 | TRBV28 | TGTGCCAGCAGTTTATATGGACAGGTGGTCAATGAGCAGTTCTTC | CASSLYGQVVNEQFF
TRBJ1-5 | few | TRBD1 | TRBV19 | TGTGCCAGTCGGGACAGGGGGTATAGCAATCAGCCCCAGCATTTT | CASRDRGYSNQPQHF
TRBJ1-3 | once | NA | TRBV10-3 | TGTGCCATCAGTGAAAACTCTGGGGGCCCTGGAAACACCATATATTTT | CAISENSGGPGNTIYF
TRBJ1-2 | NA | TRBD1 | TRBV5-6 | TGTGCCAGCAGCTTGGTCCCCACAGGGGCTGGCTACACCTTC | CASSLVPTGAGYTF
TRBJ1-4 | NA | NA | TRBV7-6 | TGTGCCAGCAGCTTGTTCCCGAGGGGGACCGCTAATGAAAAACTGTTTTTT | CASSLFPRGTANEKLFF
TRBJ2-7 | NA | TRBD2 | TRBV30 | TGTGCCTGGAGCGCAGCCGGGACTAGCGGGACCTACGAGCAGTACTTC | CAWSAAGTSGTYEQYF
TRBJ1-2 | NA | NA | TRBV6-5 | TGTGCCAGCAGTCACAGCCAGGCGCATGGCTACACCTTC | CASSHSQAHGYTF
TRBJ2-1 | NA | TRBD2 | TRBV9 | TGTGCCAGCAGCCCCCGACTAGCGGGAGGCGATGAGCAGTTCTTC | CASSPRLAGGDEQFF
TRBJ2-2 | few | TRBD2 | TRBV18 | TGTGCCAGCTCAAAAGCGGGGGATCCGAACACCGGGGAGCTGTTTTTT | CASSKAGDPNTGELFF
TRBJ1-2 | NA | TRBD1 | TRBV6-5 | TGTGCCAGCAGTTGGGGACAGGGCAGACTCGGCTACACCTTC | CASSWGQGRLGYTF
TRBJ1-2 | NA | TRBD1 | TRBV7-9 | TGTGCCAGCAGCTTAGACAGGGGGCATAATGGCTACACCTTC | CASSLDRGHNGYTF
TRBJ2-7 | NA | TRBD1 | TRBV5-1 | TGCGCCAGCAGCCCTGGGACAGGGTACTACGAGCAGTACTTC | CASSPGTGYYEQYF
TRBJ1-5 | NA | NA | TRBV3-1/TRBV3-2 | TGTGCCAGCAGCCACGGAGTTTATAGCAATCAGCCCCAGCATTTT | CASSHGVYSNQPQHF
TRBJ1-2 | NA | TRBD1 | TRBV28 | TGTGCCAGCAGTTTATTGGACAGGGACCGTAACGGCTACACCTTC | CASSLLDRDRNGYTF
TRBJ2-7 | NA | NA | TRBV25-1 | TGTGCCAGCGGAGACAGAAGCTCCTACGAGCAGTACTTC | CASGDRSSYEQYF
TRBJ2-1 | NA | TRBD2 | TRBV4-1 | TGCGCCAGCAGCCAAGGAAGCGGGAGCTATGAGCAGTTCTTC | CASSQGSGSYEQFF
TRBJ1-3 | few | TRBD1 | TRBV27 | TGTGCCAGCAGTTCGACAGGGTCTGGAAACACCATATATTTT | CASSSTGSGNTIYF
TRBJ1-4 | NA | NA | TRBV28 | TGTGCCAGCAGTTTATCGGGTGCAACTAATGAAAAACTGTTTTTT | CASSLSGATNEKLFF
TRBJ2-2 | NA | NA | TRBV4-1 | TGCGCCAGCAGCCAAGAACTAGAACTAGCAGTCGGGGAGCTGTTTTTT | CASSQELELAVGELFF
TRBJ1-6 | NA | NA | TRBV5-4 | TGTGCCAGCAGCTTGTCAGCCAGGGCTTCACCCCTCCACTTT | CASSLSARASPLHF
TRBJ2-1 | NA | TRBD1 | TRBV6-6 | TGTGCCAGCAGTTACTCGAAACAGGGGCCCTACAATGAGCAGTTCTTC | CASSYSKQGPYNEQFF
TRBJ1-2 | NA | TRBD1 | TRBV27 | TGTGCCAGCAGTATGACAGGGGGCGGGAGTGGCTACACCTTC | CASSMTGGGSGYTF